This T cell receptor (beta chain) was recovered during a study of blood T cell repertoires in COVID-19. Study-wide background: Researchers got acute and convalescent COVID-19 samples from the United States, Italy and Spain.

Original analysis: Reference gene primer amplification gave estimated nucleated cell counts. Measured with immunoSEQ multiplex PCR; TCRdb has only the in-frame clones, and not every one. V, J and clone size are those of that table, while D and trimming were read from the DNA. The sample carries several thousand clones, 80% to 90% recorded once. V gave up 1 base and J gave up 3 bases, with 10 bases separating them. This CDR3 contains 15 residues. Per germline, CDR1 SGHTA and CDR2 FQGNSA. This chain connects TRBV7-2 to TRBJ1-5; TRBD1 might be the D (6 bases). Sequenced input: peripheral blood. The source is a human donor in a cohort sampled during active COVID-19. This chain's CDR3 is CASSLGGQPNQPQHF. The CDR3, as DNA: TGTGCCAGCAGCTTAGGGGGGCAGCCCAATCAGCCCCAGCATTTT.